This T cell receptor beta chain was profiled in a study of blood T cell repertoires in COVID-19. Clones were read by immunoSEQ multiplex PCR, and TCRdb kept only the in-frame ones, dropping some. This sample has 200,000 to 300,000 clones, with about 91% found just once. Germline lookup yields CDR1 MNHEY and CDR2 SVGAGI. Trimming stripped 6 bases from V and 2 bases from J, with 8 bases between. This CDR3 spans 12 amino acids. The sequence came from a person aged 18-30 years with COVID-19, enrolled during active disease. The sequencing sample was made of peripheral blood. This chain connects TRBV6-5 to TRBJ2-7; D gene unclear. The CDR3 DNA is TGTGCCAGCAGCTCCTCAGCCTACGAGCAGTACTTC. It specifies CASSSSAYEQYF.